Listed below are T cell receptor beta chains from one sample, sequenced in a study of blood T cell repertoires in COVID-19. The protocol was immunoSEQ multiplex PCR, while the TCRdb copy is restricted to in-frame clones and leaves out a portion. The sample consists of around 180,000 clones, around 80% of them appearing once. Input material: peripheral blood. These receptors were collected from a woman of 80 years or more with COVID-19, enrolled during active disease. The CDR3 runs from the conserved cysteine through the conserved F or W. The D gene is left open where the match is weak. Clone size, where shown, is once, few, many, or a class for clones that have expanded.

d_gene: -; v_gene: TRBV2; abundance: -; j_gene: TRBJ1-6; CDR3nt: TGTGCCAGCAGTGAATGGGGTCCGGGGTCCTATAATTCACCCCTCCACTTT; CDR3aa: CASSEWGPGSYNSPLHF
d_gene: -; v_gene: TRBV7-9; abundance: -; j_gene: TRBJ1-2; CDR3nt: TGTGCCAGCAGCATCCCCCGTCCTGAGGCAGGGGCCTATGGCTACACCTTC; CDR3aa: CASSIPRPEAGAYGYTF
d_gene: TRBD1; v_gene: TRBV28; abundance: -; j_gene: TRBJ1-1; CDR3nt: TGTGCCAGCAGTTTAGAGGGGGCTTACACTGAAGCTTTCTTT; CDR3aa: CASSLEGAYTEAFF
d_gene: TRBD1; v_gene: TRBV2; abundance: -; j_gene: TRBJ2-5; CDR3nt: TGTGCCAGCAGCCGCCTGACAGGGTGGGGGGAGACCCAGTACTTC; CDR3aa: CASSRLTGWGETQYF
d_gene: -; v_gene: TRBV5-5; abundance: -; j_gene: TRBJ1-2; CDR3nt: TGTGCCAGCAGCTTGGAACAGGTTACGGGCTACACCTTC; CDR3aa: CASSLEQVTGYTF
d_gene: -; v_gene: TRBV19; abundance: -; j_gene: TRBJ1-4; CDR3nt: TGTGCCAGTAGTATAGGTGGGGCAGGGGATGAAAAACTGTTTTTT; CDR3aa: CASSIGGAGDEKLFF
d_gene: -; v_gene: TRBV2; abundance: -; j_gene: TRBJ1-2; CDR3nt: TGTGCCAGCAGTGAAATCCTCCATGGCTACACCTTC; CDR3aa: CASSEILHGYTF
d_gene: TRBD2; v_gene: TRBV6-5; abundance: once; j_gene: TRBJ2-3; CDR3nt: TGTGCCAGCAGTCCGCTAGCGGGGGCCTACGATACGCAGTATTTT; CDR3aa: CASSPLAGAYDTQYF
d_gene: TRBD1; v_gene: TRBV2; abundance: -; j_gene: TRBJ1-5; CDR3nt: TGTGCCAGTAGGGACAGGGTGGACAATCAGCCCCAGCATTTT; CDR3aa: CASRDRVDNQPQHF
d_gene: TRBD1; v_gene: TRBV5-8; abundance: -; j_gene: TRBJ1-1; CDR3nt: TGTGCCAGCAGCTCCCCGGACAGGGAACGTGAAGCTTTCTTT; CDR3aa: CASSSPDREREAFF
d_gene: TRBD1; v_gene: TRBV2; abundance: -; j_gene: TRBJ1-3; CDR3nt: TGTGCCAGCAGAGCCGGGACAGAAGGAAACACCATATATTTT; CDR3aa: CASRAGTEGNTIYF
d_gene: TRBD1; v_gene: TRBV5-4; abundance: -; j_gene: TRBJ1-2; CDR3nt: TGTGCCAGCAGCTTGAGAGGGACAGGGGGTCTTTATGGCTACACCTTC; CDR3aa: CASSLRGTGGLYGYTF
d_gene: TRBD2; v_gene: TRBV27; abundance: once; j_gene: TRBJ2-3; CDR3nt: TGTGCCAGCAGTTTACGTTGGACTAGCGGGGGGTTGGACACGCAGTATTTT; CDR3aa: CASSLRWTSGGLDTQYF
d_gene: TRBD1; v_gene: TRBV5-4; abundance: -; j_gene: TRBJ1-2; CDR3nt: TGTGCCAGCAGCGATGGGACAGGGGTTGCCGATGGCTACACCTTC; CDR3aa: CASSDGTGVADGYTF
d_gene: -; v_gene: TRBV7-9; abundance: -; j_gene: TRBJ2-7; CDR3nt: TGTGCCAGCAGCTTGAGTGGGAGCTCCTACGAGCAGTACTTC; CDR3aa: CASSLSGSSYEQYF
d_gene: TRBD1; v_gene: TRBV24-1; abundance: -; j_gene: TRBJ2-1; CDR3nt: TGTGCCACCAGTGATCCCGGGACAGTCTCCTACAATGAGCAGTTCTTC; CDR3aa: CATSDPGTVSYNEQFF
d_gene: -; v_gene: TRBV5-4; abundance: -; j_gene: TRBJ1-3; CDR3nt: TGTGCCAGCAGTAGGGGGGGGCCTGACTCTGGAAACACCATATATTTT; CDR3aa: CASSRGGPDSGNTIYF
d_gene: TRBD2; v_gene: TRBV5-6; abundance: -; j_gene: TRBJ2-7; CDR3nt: TGTGCCAGCAGCCCCGGGGGGGCTGATGGGGCCTACGAGCAGTACTTC; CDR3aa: CASSPGGADGAYEQYF
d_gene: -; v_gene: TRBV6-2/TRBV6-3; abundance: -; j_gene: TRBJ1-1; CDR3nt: TGTGCCAGCAGTTCACATTATTCTGAAGCTTTCTTT; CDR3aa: CASSSHYSEAFF
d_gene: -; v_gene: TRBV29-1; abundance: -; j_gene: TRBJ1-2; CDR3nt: TGCAGCGTTGAGGAGATTGACTATGGCTACACCTTC; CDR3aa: CSVEEIDYGYTF
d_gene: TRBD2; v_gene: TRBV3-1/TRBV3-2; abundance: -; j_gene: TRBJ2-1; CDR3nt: TGTGCCAGCAGCCAAGTTGCGGGAGGGCCCCACAATGAGCAGTTCTTC; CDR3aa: CASSQVAGGPHNEQFF
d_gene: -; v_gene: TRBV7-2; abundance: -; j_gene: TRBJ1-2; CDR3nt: TGTGCCAGCAGCTTAAGCGGGGGCGCCTATGGCTACACCTTC; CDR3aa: CASSLSGGAYGYTF
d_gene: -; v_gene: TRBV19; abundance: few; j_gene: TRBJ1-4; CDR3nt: TGTGCCAGTAGCCTGCGTCAGGTTAATGAAAAACTGTTTTTT; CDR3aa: CASSLRQVNEKLFF
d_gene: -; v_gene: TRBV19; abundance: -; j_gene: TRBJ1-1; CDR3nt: TGTGCCAGTAGTATGTATTGGTTGGGAGACACTGAAGCTTTCTTT; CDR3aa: CASSMYWLGDTEAFF
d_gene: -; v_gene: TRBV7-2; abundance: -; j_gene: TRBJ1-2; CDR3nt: TGTGCCAGCAGCTTACAGGGGCAAGCTAACTATGGCTACACCTTC; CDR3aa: CASSLQGQANYGYTF
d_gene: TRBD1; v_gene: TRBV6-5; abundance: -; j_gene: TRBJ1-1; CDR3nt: TGTGCCAGCAGTCTCGATTGGGACAGTGAAGCTTTCTTT; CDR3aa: CASSLDWDSEAFF
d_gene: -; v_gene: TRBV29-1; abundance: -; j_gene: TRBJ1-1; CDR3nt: TGCAGCGTTCCAGGGGTAGGTGCTCGGGAAGCTTTCTTT; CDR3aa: CSVPGVGAREAFF
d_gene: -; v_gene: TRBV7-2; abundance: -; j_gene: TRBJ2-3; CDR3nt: TGTGCCAGCCGGGGAGGCGCCCACACAGATACGCAGTATTTT; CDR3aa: CASRGGAHTDTQYF
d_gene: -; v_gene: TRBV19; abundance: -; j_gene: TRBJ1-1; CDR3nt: TGTGCCAGTAGTATAGTTCCAGGCACTGAAGCTTTCTTT; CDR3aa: CASSIVPGTEAFF
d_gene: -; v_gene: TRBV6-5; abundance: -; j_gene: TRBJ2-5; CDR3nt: TGTGCCAGCGGGATGGAGGGCCGTCTGGGAGAGACCCAGTACTTC; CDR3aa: CASGMEGRLGETQYF
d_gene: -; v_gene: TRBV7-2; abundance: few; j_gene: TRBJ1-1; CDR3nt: TGTGCCAGCAGCTTGTACACGGGTTGGACTGAAGCTTTCTTT; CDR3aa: CASSLYTGWTEAFF
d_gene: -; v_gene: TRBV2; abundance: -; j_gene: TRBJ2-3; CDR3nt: TGTGCCAGCAGTGAATATGGGGGGAACTCAGATACGCAGTATTTT; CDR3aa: CASSEYGGNSDTQYF
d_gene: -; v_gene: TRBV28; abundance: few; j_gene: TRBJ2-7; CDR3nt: TGTGCCAGCAGGTCCAGGGAAAGCTACGAGCAGTACTTC; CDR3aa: CASRSRESYEQYF
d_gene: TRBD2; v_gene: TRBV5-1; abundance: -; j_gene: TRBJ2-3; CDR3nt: TGCGCCAGCAGCTGGGGTGTAAGCGGGGGGACGGGCACAGATACGCAGTATTTT; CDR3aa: CASSWGVSGGTGTDTQYF
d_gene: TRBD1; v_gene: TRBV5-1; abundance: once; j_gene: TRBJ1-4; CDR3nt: TGCGCCAGCAGCAACAGGGGGTTGAAAGAAAAACTGTTTTTT; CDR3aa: CASSNRGLKEKLFF
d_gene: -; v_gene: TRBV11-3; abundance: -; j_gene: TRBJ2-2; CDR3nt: TGTGCCAGCAGCCGGGTAGGGCTAAGCGGTCTCCCCGGGGAGCTGTTTTTT; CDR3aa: CASSRVGLSGLPGELFF
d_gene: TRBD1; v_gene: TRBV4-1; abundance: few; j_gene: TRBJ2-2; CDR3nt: TGCGCCAGCAGCCTTCGACAGGGGACGAACACCGGGGAGCTGTTTTTT; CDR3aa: CASSLRQGTNTGELFF
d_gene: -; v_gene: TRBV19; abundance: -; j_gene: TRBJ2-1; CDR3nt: TGTGCCAGTAGTATAACCGGGACTTCTTACAATGAGCAGTTCTTC; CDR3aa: CASSITGTSYNEQFF
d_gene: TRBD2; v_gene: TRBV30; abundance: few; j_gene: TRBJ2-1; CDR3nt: TGTGCCTGGAGGGTCGGACTAGTTGACAATGAGCAGTTCTTC; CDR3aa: CAWRVGLVDNEQFF
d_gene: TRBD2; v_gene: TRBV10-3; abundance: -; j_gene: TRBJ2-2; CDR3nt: TGTGCCATCAGTCACGGGACTAGCGTCGGGGAGCTGTTTTTT; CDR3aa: CAISHGTSVGELFF
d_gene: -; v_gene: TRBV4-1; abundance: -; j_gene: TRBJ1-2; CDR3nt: TGCGCCAGCAGCCAAGTCGGAGGTCAGAGCTACACCTTC; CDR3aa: CASSQVGGQSYTF
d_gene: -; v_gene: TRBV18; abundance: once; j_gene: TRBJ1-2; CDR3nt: TGTGCCAGCTCGACCACTGACTTGGGCTACACCTTC; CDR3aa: CASSTTDLGYTF
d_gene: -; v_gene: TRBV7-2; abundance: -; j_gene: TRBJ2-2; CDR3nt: TGTGCCAGCAGCCCCGGTGGTACGGGAGTCCTCGACACCGGGGAGCTGTTTTTT; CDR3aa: CASSPGGTGVLDTGELFF
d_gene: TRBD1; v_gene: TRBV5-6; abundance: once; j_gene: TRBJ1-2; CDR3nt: TGTGCCAGCAGCTTATTCTGGACAGGGGGCCGGGGCTACACCTTC; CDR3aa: CASSLFWTGGRGYTF
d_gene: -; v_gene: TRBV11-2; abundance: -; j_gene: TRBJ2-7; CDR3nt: TGTGCCAGCAGCCCAGGACGGACTTACGAGCAGTACTTC; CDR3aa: CASSPGRTYEQYF
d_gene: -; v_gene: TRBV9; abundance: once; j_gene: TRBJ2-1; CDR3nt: TGTGCCAGCAGCGTAAGTCAGGGGGGTGAGCAGTTCTTC; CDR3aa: CASSVSQGGEQFF
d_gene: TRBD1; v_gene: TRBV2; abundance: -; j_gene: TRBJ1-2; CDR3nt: TGTGCCAGCAGTGGCTTCCGGGACAGGGAATTTTTAAGCTATGGCTACACCTTC; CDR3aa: CASSGFRDREFLSYGYTF